This record covers a single TCR beta chain. Antigen specificity is unknown. The record originates from a study of beta chain features in type 1 diabetes. On the study more broadly: Patients and healthy donors were similar in age, gender and cell yields. The study's findings and limits: The study found moderately but significantly shorter TCRB CDR3s in all four CD4+ subsets of Type 1 diabetes patients. Patients with type 1 diabetes showed fewer VDJ junction insertions and more deletions. Any HLA effect on TCRB rearrangement was left unresolved by small sub-analyses. Cells with high TCR expression could be over-represented by cDNA sequencing.

TCRB transcripts that were expressed got sequenced, as all of the isolated RNA had been reverse transcribed. Using immunoSEQ multiplex PCR, the repertoire was profiled, and TCRdb retains in-frame clones only, with some absent. The sample shows hundreds of thousands of clones, around 16% of them seen only once. The germline gives CDR1 GTSNPN, CDR2 SVGIG (reference sequence). V lost 2 bases and J lost 9, with 14 bases in between. The CDR3 is 13 amino acids. Material for sequencing was naive CD4+ T cells from blood. The chain uses TRBV30 and TRBJ1-5; tentatively, D is TRBD1 (6 bases). This TCR derives from a man aged 18 to 29 with type 1 diabetes. The CDR3 protein is CAWSMDRSWPQHF. In DNA form, the CDR3 reads TGTGCCTGGAGTATGGACAGATCTTGGCCCCAGCATTTT.